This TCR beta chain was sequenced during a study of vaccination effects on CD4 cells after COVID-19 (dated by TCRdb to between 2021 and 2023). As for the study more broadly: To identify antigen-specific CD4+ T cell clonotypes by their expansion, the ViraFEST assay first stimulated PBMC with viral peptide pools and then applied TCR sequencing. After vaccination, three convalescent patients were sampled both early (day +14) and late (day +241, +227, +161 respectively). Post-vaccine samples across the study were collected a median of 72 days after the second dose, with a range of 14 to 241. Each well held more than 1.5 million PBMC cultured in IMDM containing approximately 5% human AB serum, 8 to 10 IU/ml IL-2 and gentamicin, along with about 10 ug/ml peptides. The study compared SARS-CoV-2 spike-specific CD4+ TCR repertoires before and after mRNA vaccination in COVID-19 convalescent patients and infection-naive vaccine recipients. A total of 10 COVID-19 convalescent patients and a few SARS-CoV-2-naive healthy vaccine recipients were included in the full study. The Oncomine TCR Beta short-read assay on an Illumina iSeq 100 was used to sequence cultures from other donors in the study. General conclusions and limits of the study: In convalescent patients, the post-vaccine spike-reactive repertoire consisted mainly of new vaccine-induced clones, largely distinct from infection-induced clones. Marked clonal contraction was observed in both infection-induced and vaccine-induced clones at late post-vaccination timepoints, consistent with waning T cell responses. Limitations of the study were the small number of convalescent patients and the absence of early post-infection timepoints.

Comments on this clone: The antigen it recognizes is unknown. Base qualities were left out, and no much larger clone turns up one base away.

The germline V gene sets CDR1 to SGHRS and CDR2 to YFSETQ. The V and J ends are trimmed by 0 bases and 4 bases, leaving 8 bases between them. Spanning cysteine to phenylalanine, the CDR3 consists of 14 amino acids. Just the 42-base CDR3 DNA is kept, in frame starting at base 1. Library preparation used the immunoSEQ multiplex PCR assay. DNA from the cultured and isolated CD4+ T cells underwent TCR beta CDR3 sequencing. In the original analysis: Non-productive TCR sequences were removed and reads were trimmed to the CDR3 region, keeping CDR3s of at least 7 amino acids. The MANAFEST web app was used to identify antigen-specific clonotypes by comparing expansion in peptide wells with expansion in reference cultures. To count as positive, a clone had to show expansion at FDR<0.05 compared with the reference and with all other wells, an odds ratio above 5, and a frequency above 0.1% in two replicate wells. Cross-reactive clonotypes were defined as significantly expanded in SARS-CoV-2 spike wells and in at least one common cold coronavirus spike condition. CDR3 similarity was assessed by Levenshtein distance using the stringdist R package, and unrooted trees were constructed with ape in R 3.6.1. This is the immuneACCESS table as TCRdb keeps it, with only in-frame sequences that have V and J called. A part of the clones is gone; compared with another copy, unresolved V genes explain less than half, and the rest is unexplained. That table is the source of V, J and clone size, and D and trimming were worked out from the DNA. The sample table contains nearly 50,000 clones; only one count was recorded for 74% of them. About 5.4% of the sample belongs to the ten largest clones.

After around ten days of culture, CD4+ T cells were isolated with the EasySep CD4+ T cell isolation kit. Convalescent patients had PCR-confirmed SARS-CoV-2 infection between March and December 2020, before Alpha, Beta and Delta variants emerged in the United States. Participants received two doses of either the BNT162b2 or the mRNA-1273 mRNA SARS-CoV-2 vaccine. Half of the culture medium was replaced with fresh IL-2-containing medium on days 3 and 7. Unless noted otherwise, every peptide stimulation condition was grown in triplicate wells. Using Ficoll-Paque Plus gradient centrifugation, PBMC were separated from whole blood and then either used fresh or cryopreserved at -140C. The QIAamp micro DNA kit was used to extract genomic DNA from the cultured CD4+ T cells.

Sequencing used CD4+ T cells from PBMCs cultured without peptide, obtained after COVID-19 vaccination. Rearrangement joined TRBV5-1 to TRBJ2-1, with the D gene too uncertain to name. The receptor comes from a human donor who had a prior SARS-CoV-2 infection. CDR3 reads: CASSLVPLYNEQFF. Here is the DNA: TGCGCCAGCAGCTTGGTACCACTATACAATGAGCAGTTCTTC.